One sample yielded the 4 T cell receptor beta chains listed below, sequenced in a study of Graves' ophthalmopathy and Graves' hyperthyroidism. TCR beta CDR3 amplification used RNA transcripts. After a first-round RT-PCR with HTBI primers, a second-round multiplex PCR was run. From the multiplex PCR reads, TCRdb called clonotypes with MiXCR, one entry per CDR3 protein. This sample has some 390,000 distinct CDR3 sequences, with about 18% found just once. The sequencing sample was made of peripheral blood. These receptor sequences come from a woman aged 18 to 35 with Graves' ophthalmopathy.

V gene TRBV24-1 combines with J gene TRBJ2-1; 8 positions agree with TRBD2. This CDR3 is built from 16 residues. V shed 3 bases, J shed 5 bases, and the junction held 8 bases outside the gene matches. Germline V gene data show CDR1 as KGHDR and CDR2 as SFDVKD. CDR3 residues: CATSDLSGGLHNEQFF. The CDR3 nucleotides are TGTGCCACCAGTGATCTGTCGGGAGGGCTACACAATGAGCAGTTCTTC.

The chain recombines TRBV20-1 with TRBJ2-5; the match to TRBD2 covers 10 bases. The J segment lost 4 bases and the V segment lost 3 bases, leaving 2 bases of the junction unmatched. The length of the CDR3 is 13 residues. The germline gives CDR1 DFQATT, CDR2 SNEGSKA (reference sequence). CDR3 DNA: TGCAGTGCTAGCTCTAGCGGGAGAGAGACCCAGTACTTC. Protein sequence: CSASSSGRETQYF.

The chain links TRBV6-1 to TRBJ1-5; 8 nucleotides line up with TRBD1. V trimming: 7 bases; J trimming: 2 bases; junction bases outside the gene matches: 4. Germline CDR1 MNHNS, CDR2 SASEGT. The CDR3 covers 14 residues. CDR3 residues: CASKETGGNQPQHF. In DNA, the CDR3 is TGTGCCAGCAAAGAGACAGGGGGCAATCAGCCCCAGCATTTT.

This clonotype has a count of ten or more. V is TRBV7-8 and J is TRBJ2-5; D possibly corresponds to TRBD2 (5 bases). Germline V gives CDR1 SGHVS, CDR2 FQNEAQ. V lost 4 bases, J lost 4 bases, and 10 bases lay in between. The CDR3 spans 13 residues. The CDR3 protein is CASSWGAVETQYF. CDR3 DNA: TGTGCCAGCAGCTGGGGAGCAGTAGAGACCCAGTACTTC.